This TCR beta chain was observed in a study of identical twins. MiXCR, applied by TCRdb to the 5' RACE reads, yields one record per CDR3 protein. The profile shows approximately 500,000 distinct CDR3 sequences, 24% of them singletons. This clonotype showed up many times. This CDR3 has 16 amino acids. Germline loops: CDR1 MNHEY, CDR2 SVGAGI. The V gene lost 0 bases and the J gene lost 5 bases, with 11 bases spanning the gap. Another study also made use of these data, one on T cells expressing NK-cell markers.

This receptor was taken from a woman between 18 and 29 years old in good health. Sequences were obtained from CD4+ T cells sorted from blood. V usage is TRBV6-5 and J usage is TRBJ1-6; the D is unclear. CDR3 loop: CASSYSEGADNSPLHF. For the CDR3, the DNA is TGTGCCAGCAGTTACTCGGAGGGCGCCGATAATTCACCCCTCCACTTT.